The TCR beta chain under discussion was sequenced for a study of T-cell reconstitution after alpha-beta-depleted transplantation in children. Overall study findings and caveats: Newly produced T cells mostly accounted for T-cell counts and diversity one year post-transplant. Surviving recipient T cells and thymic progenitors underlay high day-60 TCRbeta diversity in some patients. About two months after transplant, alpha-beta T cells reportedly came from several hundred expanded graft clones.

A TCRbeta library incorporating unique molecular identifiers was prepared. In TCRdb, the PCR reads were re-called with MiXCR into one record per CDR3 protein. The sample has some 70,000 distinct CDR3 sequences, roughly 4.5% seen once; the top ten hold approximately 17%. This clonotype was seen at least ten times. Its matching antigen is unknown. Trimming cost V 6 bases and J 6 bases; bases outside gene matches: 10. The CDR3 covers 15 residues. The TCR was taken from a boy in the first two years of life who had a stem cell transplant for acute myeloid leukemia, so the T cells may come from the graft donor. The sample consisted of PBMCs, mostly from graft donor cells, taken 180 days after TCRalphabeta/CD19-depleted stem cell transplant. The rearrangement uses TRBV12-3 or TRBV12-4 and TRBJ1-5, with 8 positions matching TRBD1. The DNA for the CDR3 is TGTGCCAGCAGCAATTCAGGGGGCGGGAGTCAGCCCCAGCATTTT. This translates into CASSNSGGGSQPQHF.